This T cell receptor beta chain came from a study of CD8 T cells in Susac syndrome. A note on this clonotype: Its antigen is unknown.

With random hexamers, about 0.5 to 1 ug RNA was reverse transcribed. Across 54 Vbeta and 13 Jbeta, TCR beta CDR3 was amplified with immunoSEQ multiplex PCR. TCRdb re-derived calls from the immunoSEQ multiplex PCR reads in MiXCR, one entry per CDR3 protein. The sample carries roughly 80,000 distinct CDR3 sequences, approximately 93% recorded once. Study-level findings and limits: The study found that Susac CD8+ clonal expansion peaked in TEMRA cells and active patients.

Germline V lookup: CDR1 SGHAT, CDR2 FQNNGV. Trimming took off 5 bases at V and 8 bases at J, with 13 bases between the two ends. This CDR3 has 13 residues. This chain links TRBV11-2 with TRBJ2-1, with D possibly being TRBD1 (5 bases). The sample taken for sequencing was CD8+ T cells from PBMCs. This clonotype originated in a human donor with Susac syndrome. Here the CDR3 DNA reads TGTGCCAGCAGCCTCAGGGCTCGCGATGAGCAGTTCTTC. It is translated as CASSLRARDEQFF.